These 5 T cell receptor beta chains were sequenced from one sample in a study of T cells in Graves' hyperthyroidism and ophthalmopathy (dated by TCRdb to about 2019). The method was multiplex PCR. Reads for this sample came from an Illumina HiSeq 2000. TCR beta CDR3 regions were amplified from RNA transcripts. The TCR CDR3 was subjected to a first round of RT-PCR using the HTBI primer set and the Qiagen OneStep RT-PCR kit. The public reads were reprocessed in TCRdb via fastp at Q25 and MiXCR, keeping in-frame beta chains. Identical CDR3 proteins give one entry, which carries the most common genes and DNA. This sample holds more than 300,000 distinct CDR3 sequences; approximately 15% were observed only once. The leading ten clones occupy 11% of the sample. Sequences were obtained from blood. The origin of the receptors is a woman in her sixties or seventies with Graves' hyperthyroidism.

In its sample, this clonotype was seen many times. The chain is built from TRBV6-2 or TRBV6-3 and TRBJ2-5; D is unresolved. The CDR3 spans 12 residues. With 6 bases removed from V and 4 bases from J, the gap between germline ends came to 9 bases. Germline V gene lookup returns CDR1 MNHEY and CDR2 SVGEGT. As DNA, the CDR3 is TGTGCCAGCAGGGGTTTAGGAGAGACCCAGTACTTC. It encodes CASRGLGETQYF.

The chain is built from TRBV12-3 or TRBV12-4 and TRBJ2-5; the D call may be TRBD1 or TRBD2 (5 bases each). V lost 5 bases and J lost 3, with 13 bases in between. The CDR3 covers 14 residues. The DNA for the CDR3 is TGTGCCAGCAGTCTTGAGGGGAGTAAAGAGACCCAGTACTTC. It yields the protein CASSLEGSKETQYF.

This clonotype was seen only a few times. This chain connects TRBV25-1 to TRBJ2-5, with D unresolved. The V gene's germline CDR1 is MGHDK and CDR2 SYGVNS. The CDR3 spans 16 residues. V was pared by 10 bases and J by 7 bases, with 28 bases between. The CDR3 DNA sequence: TGTGCCACCCAACTCGTGGGTGTCGCCGATGTGGGGACCCAGTACTTC. Translating it yields CATQLVGVADVGTQYF.

This clonotype was seen at least ten times. The chain uses TRBV11-1 and TRBJ1-1; tentative D call: TRBD1 (6 bases). The CDR3 is made up of 15 amino acids. From germline, CDR1 is SGHAT and CDR2 FQDESV (reference sequence). V gave up 5 bases and J gave up 1 base, with 14 bases separating them. Here the CDR3 reads CASSPQGIRNTEAFF. The CDR3 nucleotides read TGTGCCAGCAGCCCCCAGGGGATAAGGAACACTGAAGCTTTCTTT. The full variable domain, with the rest looked up from reference TRBV11-1 and TRBJ1-1, is EAEVAQSPRYKITEKSQAVAFWCDPISGHATLYWYRQILGQGPELLVQFQDESVVDDSQLPKDRFSAERLKGVDSTLKIQPAELGDSAMYLCASSPQGIRNTEAFFGQGTRLTVV.

This clonotype was observed at least ten times. This chain joins TRBV12-3 or TRBV12-4 and TRBJ2-7, with unresolved D. V gave up 0 bases and J gave up 3 bases, with 9 bases separating them. This CDR3 contains 14 residues. DNA for the CDR3: TGTGCCAGCAGTTTAGCAGGGCCCAGCTACGAGCAGTACTTC. This translates into CASSLAGPSYEQYF.